This TCR beta chain derives from a study of T cell responses to AZD1222 COVID-19 vaccine. The overall study: Second doses at about 4 or about 12 weeks were pooled.

Germline V lookup: CDR1 GTSNPN, CDR2 SVGIG (reference sequence). V gave up 3 bases and J gave up 8 bases; unmatched junction bases: 0. The CDR3 contains 12 residues. Study results and limitations: Sampled repertoires all dated from after the peak T cell response. The sample set comprised mostly white British donors with more females, and clonal diversity was possibly underestimated.

Sequenced by immunoSEQ multiplex PCR; TCRdb stores in-frame clones only, minus some. Of 130,000 to 150,000 clones in the sample, just under 95% were seen once. In the case of this clone: Its antigen is unidentified.

The genes are TRBV30 and TRBJ1-6; 8 bases fit TRBD1. Sequencing used peripheral blood, obtained on day 0 of AZD1222 vaccination. The clonotype originates from an adult in good health. The CDR3 sequence: CAWRQGDSPLHF. The CDR3 nucleotides read TGTGCCTGGAGACAGGGGGATTCACCCCTCCACTTT.